The 17 T cell receptor beta chains reported below all come from one sample, sequenced in a study of neurological immune-mediated disorders. TCRdb fed the 5' RACE reads into MiXCR, producing one record per CDR3 protein. The table includes approximately 66,000 distinct CDR3 sequences, around 3.3% detected once. The sample taken for sequencing was PBMCs. The receptors here all came from a man aged 35 to 55 with multiple sclerosis.

The table lists this clonotype with many counts. This chain links TRBV7-7 with TRBJ1-1; tentative D call: TRBD1 (5 bases). Germline values: CDR1 SSHAT, CDR2 FNYEAQ (reference sequence). Trimming took off 5 bases at V and 5 bases at J, with 15 bases between the two ends. This CDR3 contains 14 residues. The CDR3 nucleotides are TGTGCCAGCAGCCCGGGACCGGAGTTTACTGAAGCTTTCTTT. Translating it yields CASSPGPEFTEAFF. Full variable domain (rest looked up from reference TRBV7-7 and TRBJ1-1): GAGVSQSPRYKVTKRGQDVTLRCDPISSHATLYWYQQALGQGPEFLTYFNYEAQPDKSGLPSDRFSAERPEGSISTLTIQRTEQRDSAMYRCASSPGPEFTEAFFGQGTRLTVV.

This clonotype was observed at least ten times. The rearrangement joins TRBV12-3 or TRBV12-4 to TRBJ2-6; D call uncertain. This CDR3 has 15 residues. V was clipped by 5 bases and J by 4 bases, with 12 bases between them. Written as DNA, the CDR3 is TGTGCCAGCAGTAGCCAGCAGAAGGGGGCCAACGTCCTGACTTTC. Translating gives CASSSQQKGANVLTF.

This clonotype was found many times. The J gene is TRBJ2-1, the V gene TRBV29-1; the D gene is possibly TRBD2 (6 bases). The germline V and J ends were trimmed by 7 bases and 2 bases, with 15 bases remaining between them. The CDR3 totals 14 residues. The germline CDR1 and CDR2 sequences are SQVTM and ANQGSEA. The CDR3 DNA follows: TGCAGCGCCGGAGGGCGGGGCACCTACAATGAGCAGTTCTTC. Protein: CSAGGRGTYNEQFF.

As to this clonotype: This could be a read error, since a much larger clone is one nucleotide away. V gene TRBV29-1 combines with J gene TRBJ2-5; the D call may be TRBD1 or TRBD2 (5 bases each). From germline, CDR1 is SQVTM and CDR2 ANQGSEA. This CDR3 has 12 residues. The V end was cut by 4 bases, the J end by 8 bases, with 14 bases between. In DNA form, the CDR3 reads TGCAGCGTTGGGACAACGACTACTACCCAGTACTTC. Its translation: CSVGTTTTTQYF.

In this sample, this clonotype turned up many times. The CDR3 region has the DNA TGTGCCAGCAGTTTATGGGGTCGGGGGGGTACATTGATCGCTGAAGCTTTCTTT. This encodes CASSLWGRGGTLIAEAFF. The V and J genes are TRBV27 and TRBJ1-1, with a possible D match to TRBD1 (5 bases). CDR3 size: 18 residues. Germline-derived CDR1 and CDR2 are MNHEY and SMNVEV (reference sequence). The V and J ends lost 1 base and 6 bases respectively, with 24 bases between them.

This clonotype was recorded at least ten times. V gene TRBV15 combines with J gene TRBJ2-6; possible D gene TRBD2, 5 bases. This CDR3 has 18 residues. Germline V CDR1 and CDR2: LNHNV, YYDKDF (reference sequence). Trimming removed 0 bases at V and 4 bases at J, with 16 bases between. The CDR3 reads CATSREPFLSGGANVLTF. The CDR3 DNA reads TGTGCCACCAGCAGAGAACCCTTCCTTTCGGGGGGGGCCAACGTCCTGACTTTC.

This clonotype was detected ten times or more. This chain joins TRBV20-1 and TRBJ2-7; 9 nucleotides match TRBD1. CDR1 DFQATT and CDR2 SNEGSKA come from the germline V gene (reference sequence). V dropped 7 bases and J dropped 5; count of bases not matched to a gene: 9. This CDR3 has 13 amino acids. The chain's CDR3 is CSVEGQGSHEQYF. The CDR3 nucleotides read TGCAGTGTCGAGGGACAGGGTTCCCACGAGCAGTACTTC.

This clonotype was observed many times. The V gene is TRBV5-1, the J gene TRBJ1-6, with unresolved D. The CDR3 covers 15 residues. V was cut by 0 bases and J by 7 bases, with 11 bases left in between. Germline CDR1 and CDR2: SGHRS and YFSETQ. The CDR3: CASSLEPRGNSPLHF. The CDR3 nucleotides read TGCGCCAGCAGCTTGGAACCCCGCGGGAATTCACCCCTCCACTTT.

In this sample, this clonotype turned up many times. This chain connects TRBV5-6 to TRBJ1-1, with D uncertain. Germline CDR1 reads SGHDT; CDR2 reads YYEEEE. The CDR3 has 13 residues. Trimming took off 2 bases at V and 1 base at J, with 6 bases between the two ends. The CDR3 DNA reads TGTGCCAGCAGCTTCGAAGCGAACACTGAAGCTTTCTTT. Residues: CASSFEANTEAFF. Complete variable domain (other parts from reference TRBV5-6 and TRBJ1-1): DAGVTQSPTHLIKTRGQQVTLRCSPKSGHDTVSWYQQALGQGPQFIFQYYEEEERQRGNFPDRFSGHQFPNYSSELNVNALLLGDSALYLCASSFEANTEAFFGQGTRLTVV.

This clonotype was recorded at least ten times. The chain has TRBV7-9 and TRBJ2-7; D may be TRBD1 (5 bases). V was cut by 3 bases and J by 0 bases, with 12 bases left in between. Germline CDR1 is SEHNR and CDR2 is FQNEAQ (reference sequence). This CDR3 contains 15 residues. The CDR3 DNA follows: TGTGCCAGCAGCTTGCTGACAGAGTTCTCCTACGAGCAGTACTTC. Translation gives CASSLLTEFSYEQYF.

In the case of this clonotype: This could be a read error, since a much larger clone is one nucleotide away. The chain combines TRBV5-1 with TRBJ1-1; D is possibly TRBD1 (6 bases). Germline CDR1 SGHRS, CDR2 YFSETQ. This CDR3 is 14 amino acids long. The CDR3 region is CASSLQGSDTEALF. The CDR3 DNA reads as TGCGCCAGCAGCTTACAGGGATCTGACACTGAAGCTTTATTT.

In its sample, this clonotype was seen many times. The chain recombines TRBV12-3 or TRBV12-4 with TRBJ2-2, with 7 bases identical to TRBD1. The V segment lost 5 bases and the J segment 6 bases; nucleotides outside the gene matches: 3. The CDR3 runs 13 residues. The CDR3 spells CASSLGQAGELFF. In DNA, the CDR3 is TGTGCCAGCAGTCTCGGACAGGCCGGGGAGCTGTTTTTT.

This clonotype was found many times. The chain links TRBV5-1 to TRBJ2-7; 10 bases map to TRBD1. The junction had 4 bases not matched to a gene; V was cut back by 3 bases and J by 4 bases. CDR1 and CDR2 (germline): SGHRS, YFSETQ. This CDR3 comprises 14 residues. The CDR3 DNA sequence: TGCGCCAGCAGCTCGGGACAGGGGATGTACGAGCAGTACTTC. Encoded protein: CASSSGQGMYEQYF. The full variable domain, with the rest looked up from reference TRBV5-1 and TRBJ2-7, is KAGVTQTPRYLIKTRGQQVTLSCSPISGHRSVSWYQQTPGQGLQFLFEYFSETQRNKGNFPGRFSGRQFSNSRSEMNVSTLELGDSALYLCASSSGQGMYEQYFGPGTRLTVT.

This clonotype appeared many times. The V call is TRBV3-1, the J call TRBJ2-3; 10 positions agree with TRBD2. Germline-derived CDR1 and CDR2 are LGHDT and YNNKEL (reference sequence). CDR3 length: 15 residues. J gave up 3 bases and V 1 base, and 1 base lay outside the gene matches. CDR3 residues: CASSQVAGGTDTQYF. As DNA, the CDR3 is TGTGCCAGCAGCCAAGTAGCGGGGGGAACAGATACGCAGTATTTT.

This clonotype was seen at least ten times. The V and J genes are TRBV12-3 or TRBV12-4 and TRBJ1-1; no clear D gene. Trimming took 6 bases from V and 4 from J, leaving 15 bases between them. The CDR3 contains 14 residues. The CDR3 loop reads CASRVLETGTEAFF. DNA for the CDR3: TGTGCCAGCAGGGTGCTAGAGACGGGCACTGAAGCTTTCTTT.

This clonotype has ten or more counts. The rearrangement links TRBV15 to TRBJ2-1; 8 nucleotides match TRBD2. The length of the CDR3 is 16 residues. J gave up 9 bases and V 0 bases, and 10 bases lay outside the gene matches. The germline V gene has CDR1 LNHNV and CDR2 YYDKDF (reference sequence). CDR3 coding DNA: TGTGCCACCAGCAGAGATGTGACGGGGGGGCCGGGTGAGCAGTTCTTC. Residues: CATSRDVTGGPGEQFF. The variable domain in full, with the rest retrieved from reference TRBV15 and TRBJ2-1, is DAMVIQNPRYQVTQFGKPVTLSCSQTLNHNVMYWYQQKSSQAPKLLFHYYDKDFNNEADTPDNFQSRRPNTSFCFLDIRSPGLGDTAMYLCATSRDVTGGPGEQFFGPGTRLTVL.

This clonotype was detected ten times or more. The chain recombines TRBV3-1 with TRBJ2-7; D gene ambiguous. The CDR3 runs 17 residues. The V gene lost 0 bases and the J gene lost 2 bases, with 17 bases spanning the gap. Germline CDR1 is LGHDT and CDR2 is YNNKEL (reference sequence). Here the CDR3 reads CASSQDIRQALTYEQYF. For the CDR3, the DNA is TGTGCCAGCAGCCAAGATATCCGGCAGGCCCTCACCTACGAGCAGTACTTC.